The clone carrying this T cell receptor beta chain was counted a few times. Its antigen is undetermined. Quantitative 5'-RACE with molecular barcodes was used to make the TCR beta libraries. Via MiXCR, TCRdb re-called the 5' RACE reads, giving one row per CDR3 protein. Of 350,000 to 400,000 distinct CDR3 sequences in the sample, roughly 20% were seen once. The data stem from a study of CD8 T cells in ankylosing spondylitis. Study-level findings and limits: Seemingly distinctive of ankylosing spondylitis blood was a TCR beta motif formed by eight highly homologous variants.

Germline values: CDR1 MGHRA, CDR2 YSYEKL. CDR3 length equals 13 residues. The ends were cut back, 1 base at V and 8 bases at J, with 9 bases in the middle. The TCR was taken from a male donor with ankylosing spondylitis or in good health (not recorded which). Material: blood, either unsorted or a sorted T cell fraction (not recorded which). V is TRBV4-1 and J is TRBJ2-1; TRBD1 or TRBD2 may be the D gene (5 bases each). The DNA of the CDR3 is TGCGCCAGCAGCCAAGTTTGGGGGTATGAGCAGTTCTTC. Translation gives CASSQVWGYEQFF.